This T cell receptor beta chain is drawn from a study of blood T cell repertoires in COVID-19. Study overall: Sites across the United States, Italy and Spain contributed samples from acute and convalescent COVID-19. The cDNA or gDNA used as material had been derived from T cells, B-cell-depleted T cells, or PBMCs.

The CDR3 is 15 residues long. CDR1 is MNHEY and CDR2 is SMNVEV in the germline V gene (reference sequence). Trimming pared 3 bases from V and 4 bases from J, leaving 15 bases between. Libraries were prepared by immunoSEQ multiplex PCR; TCRdb keeps only in-frame clonotypes and omits some of them. The sample gives a few hundred thousand clones, more than 75% of which show up once; roughly 3% is in the top ten. Assignment of participants to cohorts was predicated upon participant-reported clinical history. This clone was seen once. The specimen sequenced was PBMCs or T cells enriched from blood (not recorded which). The TCR comes from a woman under 40 who had recovered from COVID-19. This chain joins TRBV27 and TRBJ1-2, with D perhaps TRBD1 (6 bases). In nucleotides, the CDR3 is TGTGCCAGCAGTTTCAGCGGGGGGCGCGGCTATGGCTACACCTTC. Encoded protein: CASSFSGGRGYGYTF.